This T cell receptor beta chain was captured in a study of blood T cell repertoires in COVID-19. The CDR3 is 13 amino acids. V was trimmed by 0 bases and J by 7 bases, leaving 9 bases between them. From germline, CDR1 is SGDLS and CDR2 YYNGEE. Profiled with immunoSEQ multiplex PCR; TCRdb holds only in-frame clones, not every one. The data show about 66,000 clones, 70% to 90% seen once. The sequenced sample was peripheral blood. This chain uses TRBV9 with TRBJ2-3, with a tentative D call TRBD1 (6 bases). The TCR originated in a man in his fifties with active COVID-19. In DNA, the CDR3 is TGTGCCAGCAGCGTAGAACAGGGAAATACGCAGTATTTT. This gives the protein CASSVEQGNTQYF.